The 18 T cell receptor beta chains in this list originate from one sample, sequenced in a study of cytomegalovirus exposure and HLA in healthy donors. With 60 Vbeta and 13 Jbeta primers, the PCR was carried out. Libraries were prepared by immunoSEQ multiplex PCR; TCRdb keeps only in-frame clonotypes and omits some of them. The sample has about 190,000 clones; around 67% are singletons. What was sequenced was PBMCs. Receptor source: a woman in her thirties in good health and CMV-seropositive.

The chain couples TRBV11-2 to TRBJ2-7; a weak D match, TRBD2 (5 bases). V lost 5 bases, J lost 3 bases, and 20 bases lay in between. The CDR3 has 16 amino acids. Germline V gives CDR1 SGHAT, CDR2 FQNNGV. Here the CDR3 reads CASSALRGRAHYEQYF. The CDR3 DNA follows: TGTGCCAGCAGCGCCCTCCGAGGGAGAGCGCACTACGAGCAGTACTTC.

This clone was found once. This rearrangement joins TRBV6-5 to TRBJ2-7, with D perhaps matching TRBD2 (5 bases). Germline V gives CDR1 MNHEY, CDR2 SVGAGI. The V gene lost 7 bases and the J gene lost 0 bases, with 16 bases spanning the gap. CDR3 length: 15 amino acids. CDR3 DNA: TGTGCCAGCACCCAAAGAACGGGGAACTCCTACGAGCAGTACTTC. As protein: CASTQRTGNSYEQYF.

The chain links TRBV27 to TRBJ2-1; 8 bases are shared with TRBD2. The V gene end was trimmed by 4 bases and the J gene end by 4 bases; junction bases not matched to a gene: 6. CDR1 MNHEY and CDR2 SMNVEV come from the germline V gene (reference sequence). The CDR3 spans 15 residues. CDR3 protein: CASSSGTSYYNEQFF. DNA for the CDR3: TGTGCCAGCAGTTCTGGGACTAGTTATTACAATGAGCAGTTCTTC.

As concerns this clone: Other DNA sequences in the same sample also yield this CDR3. The CDR3 region has the DNA TGTGCCAGCTCACCAAGACTAGCGGGAGGCAATGAGCAGTTCTTC. This gives the protein CASSPRLAGGNEQFF. The gene calls are TRBV18 and TRBJ2-1; TRBD2 matches 13 bases. The CDR3 spans 15 residues. V shed 2 bases, J shed 6 bases, and the junction held 1 base outside the gene matches. Per the germline V gene, CDR1 is KGHSH and CDR2 is LQKENI.

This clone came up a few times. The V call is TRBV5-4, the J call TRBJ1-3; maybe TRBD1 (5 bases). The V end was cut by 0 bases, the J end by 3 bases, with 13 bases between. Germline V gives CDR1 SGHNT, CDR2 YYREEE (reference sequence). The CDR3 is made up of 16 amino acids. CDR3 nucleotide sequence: TGTGCCAGCAGCTTGGGCGGCAGGGAATTTGGAAACACCATATATTTT. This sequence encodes CASSLGGREFGNTIYF.

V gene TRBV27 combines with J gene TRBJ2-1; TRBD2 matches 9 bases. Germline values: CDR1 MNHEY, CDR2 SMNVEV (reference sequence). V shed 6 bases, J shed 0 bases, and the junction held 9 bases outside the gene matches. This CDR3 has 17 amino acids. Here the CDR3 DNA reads TGTGCCAGCAGGGACACTAGCGGGCGGATCTCCTACAATGAGCAGTTCTTC. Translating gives CASRDTSGRISYNEQFF.

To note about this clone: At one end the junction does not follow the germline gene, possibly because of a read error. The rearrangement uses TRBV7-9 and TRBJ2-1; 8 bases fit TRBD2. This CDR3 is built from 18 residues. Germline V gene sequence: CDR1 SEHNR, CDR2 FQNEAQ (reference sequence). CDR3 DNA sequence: TGTTCCAGCAGCTTACCTCCTCGCCTAGCGGGTGTAAGGAATGAGCAGTTCTTC. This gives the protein CSSSLPPRLAGVRNEQFF.

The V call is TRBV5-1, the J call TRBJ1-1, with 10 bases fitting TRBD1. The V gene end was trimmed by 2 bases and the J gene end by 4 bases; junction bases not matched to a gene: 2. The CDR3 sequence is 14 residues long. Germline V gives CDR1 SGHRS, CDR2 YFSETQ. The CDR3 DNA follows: TGCGCCAGCAGCTTTAGGACAGGGGGCACTGAAGCTTTCTTT. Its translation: CASSFRTGGTEAFF.

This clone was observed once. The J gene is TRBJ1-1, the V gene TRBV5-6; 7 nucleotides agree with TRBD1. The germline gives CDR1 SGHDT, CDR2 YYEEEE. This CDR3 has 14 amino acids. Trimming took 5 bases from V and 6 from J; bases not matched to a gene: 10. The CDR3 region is CASSLTGTVAEAFF. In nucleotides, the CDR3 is TGTGCCAGCAGTTTGACAGGGACGGTCGCTGAAGCTTTCTTT. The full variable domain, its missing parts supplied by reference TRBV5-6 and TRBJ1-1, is DAGVTQSPTHLIKTRGQQVTLRCSPKSGHDTVSWYQQALGQGPQFIFQYYEEEERQRGNFPDRFSGHQFPNYSSELNVNALLLGDSALYLCASSLTGTVAEAFFGQGTRLTVV.

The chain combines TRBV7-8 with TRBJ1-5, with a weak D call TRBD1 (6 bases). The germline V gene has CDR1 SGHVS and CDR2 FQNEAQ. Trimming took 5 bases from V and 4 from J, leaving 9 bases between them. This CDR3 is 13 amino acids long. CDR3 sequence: CASSGTWNQPQHF. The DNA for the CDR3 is TGTGCCAGCAGCGGGACATGGAATCAGCCCCAGCATTTT.

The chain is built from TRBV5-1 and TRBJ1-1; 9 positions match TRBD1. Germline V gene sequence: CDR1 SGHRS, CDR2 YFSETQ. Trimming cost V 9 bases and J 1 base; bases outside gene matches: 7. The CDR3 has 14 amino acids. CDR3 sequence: CATRQGGSNTEAFF. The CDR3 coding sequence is TGCGCCACCCGACAGGGGGGATCGAACACTGAAGCTTTCTTT.

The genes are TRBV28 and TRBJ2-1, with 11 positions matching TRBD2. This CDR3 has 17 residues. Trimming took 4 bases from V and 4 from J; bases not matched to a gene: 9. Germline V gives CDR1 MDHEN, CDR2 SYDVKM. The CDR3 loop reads CASSSTGLAGLYNEQFF. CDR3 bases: TGTGCCAGCAGTTCCACAGGACTAGCGGGCTTGTACAATGAGCAGTTCTTC.

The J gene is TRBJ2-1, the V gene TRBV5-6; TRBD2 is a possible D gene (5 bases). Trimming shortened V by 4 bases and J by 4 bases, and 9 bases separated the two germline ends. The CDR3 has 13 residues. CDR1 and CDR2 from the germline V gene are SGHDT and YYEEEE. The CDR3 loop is CASSPTGYNEQFF. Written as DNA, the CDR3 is TGTGCCAGCAGCCCCACGGGATACAATGAGCAGTTCTTC.

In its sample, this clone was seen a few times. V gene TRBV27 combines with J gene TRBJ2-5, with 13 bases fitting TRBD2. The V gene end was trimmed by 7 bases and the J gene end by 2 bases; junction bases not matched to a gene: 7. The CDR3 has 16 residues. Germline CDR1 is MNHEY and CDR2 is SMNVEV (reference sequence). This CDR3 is CASMGLAGTIQETQYF. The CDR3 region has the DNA TGTGCCAGCATGGGACTAGCGGGAACAATACAAGAGACCCAGTACTTC.

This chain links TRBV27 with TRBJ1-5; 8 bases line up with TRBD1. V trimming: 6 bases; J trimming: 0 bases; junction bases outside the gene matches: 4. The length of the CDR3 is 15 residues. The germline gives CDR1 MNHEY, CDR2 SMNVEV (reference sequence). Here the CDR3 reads CASSWTGNSNQPQHF. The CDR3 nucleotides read TGTGCCAGCAGCTGGACAGGGAATAGCAATCAGCCCCAGCATTTT.

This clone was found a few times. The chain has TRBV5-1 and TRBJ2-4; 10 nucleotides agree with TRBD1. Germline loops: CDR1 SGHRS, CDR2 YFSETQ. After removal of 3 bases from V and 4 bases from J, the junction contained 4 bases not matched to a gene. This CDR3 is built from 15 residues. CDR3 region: CASSSGTGEKNIQYF. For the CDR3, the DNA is TGCGCCAGCAGCTCCGGGACAGGGGAGAAAAACATTCAGTACTTC.

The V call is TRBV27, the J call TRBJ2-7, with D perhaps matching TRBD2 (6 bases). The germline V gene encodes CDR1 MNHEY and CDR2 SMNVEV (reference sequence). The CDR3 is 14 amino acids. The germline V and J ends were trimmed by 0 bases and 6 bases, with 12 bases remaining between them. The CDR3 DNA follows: TGTGCCAGCAGTTTATCGAGTAACGGGGGCGAGCAGTACTTC. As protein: CASSLSSNGGEQYF.

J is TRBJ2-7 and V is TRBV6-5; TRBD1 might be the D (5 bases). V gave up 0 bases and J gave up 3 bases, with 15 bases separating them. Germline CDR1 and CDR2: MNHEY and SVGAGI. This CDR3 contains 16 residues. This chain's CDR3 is CASSYSYRQIIYEQYF. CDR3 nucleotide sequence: TGTGCCAGCAGTTACTCTTACCGACAGATTATCTACGAGCAGTACTTC.